These 30 T cell receptor beta chains came from one sample sequenced in a study of regulatory T cells in long-lasting Graves disease. CDR3 regions were amplified by Arm-PCR using iRepertoire HTBI primers to build TCR beta libraries. From the multiplex PCR reads, TCRdb called clonotypes with MiXCR, one entry per CDR3 protein. The sample contains about 660,000 distinct CDR3 sequences, 25% to 30% of which appear only once. The sample's time point: persistent/refractory GD, antithyroid drugs over 5 years with positive TRAb. Making the TCR library involved RNA that had been extracted from PBMCs. The sequencing here drew on peripheral blood mononuclear cells (PBMCs), taken when the disease was refractory, from a patient treated with antithyroid drugs. These receptors came from a female donor with Graves disease.

This clonotype was detected a few times. The rearrangement links TRBV3-1 to TRBJ2-2; TRBD2 matches 11 bases. Trimming took 11 bases from V and 7 from J; bases not matched to a gene: 12. Germline loops: CDR1 LGHDT, CDR2 YNNKEL (reference sequence). The CDR3 extends over 15 amino acids. CDR3 protein: CASNHLAGGGGELFF. Here the CDR3 DNA reads TGTGCCTCCAACCACTTAGCGGGAGGGGGCGGGGAGCTGTTTTTT.

As concerns this clonotype: A clone one base away is much larger, so this may be a read error. V and J are TRBV28 and TRBJ1-1; D is uncertain. This CDR3 has 14 residues. Germline V lookup: CDR1 MDHEN, CDR2 SYDVKM. CDR3 sequence (DNA): TGTGCCAGCAGGCCGACACAATTTAACACTGAAGCTTCCTTT. Its protein is CASRPTQFNTEASF.

This clonotype has only a few counts. The genes are TRBV5-6 and TRBJ2-7; D gene uncertain. Germline CDR1 and CDR2: SGHDT and YYEEEE. With 0 bases removed from V and 3 bases from J, the gap between germline ends came to 16 bases. This CDR3 is built from 16 residues. The CDR3 loop reads CASSLARLIGDYEQYF. The CDR3 region has the DNA TGTGCCAGCAGCTTGGCGCGGCTTATTGGCGACTACGAGCAGTACTTC.

The V call is TRBV3-1, the J call TRBJ2-7, with D perhaps matching TRBD2 (5 bases). Trimming took off 4 bases at V and 3 bases at J, with 19 bases between the two ends. The CDR3 runs to 16 residues. Per germline, CDR1 LGHDT and CDR2 YNNKEL (reference sequence). CDR3: CASSPPGGPLIYEQYF. The DNA of the CDR3 is TGTGCCAGCAGCCCACCTGGAGGCCCTCTCATCTACGAGCAGTACTTC.

This sequence joins TRBV11-2 and TRBJ2-5, with D maybe TRBD2 (6 bases). The CDR3 covers 14 residues. Germline V gives CDR1 SGHAT, CDR2 FQNNGV. The V and J ends lost 1 base and 8 bases respectively, with 14 bases between them. The CDR3 DNA is TGTGCCAGCAGCTTAGGTCGGCTAGCGCAAACCCAGTACTTC. It translates to CASSLGRLAQTQYF.

This clonotype occurred many times. DNA of the CDR3: TGTGCCAGCAGCATTTCAGGGGCGGGTAGTCAGCCCCAGCATTTT. Protein sequence: CASSISGAGSQPQHF. The chain has TRBV7-8 and TRBJ1-5; TRBD1 is a possible D gene (6 bases). Per germline, CDR1 SGHVS and CDR2 FQNEAQ. This CDR3 spans 15 amino acids. Trimming cost V 5 bases and J 6 bases, with 17 bases left between them.

J is TRBJ1-1 and V is TRBV20-1, with D maybe TRBD1 (5 bases). The V gene lost 6 bases and the J gene lost 6 bases, with 14 bases spanning the gap. CDR1 and CDR2 from the germline V gene are DFQATT and SNEGSKA (reference sequence). The CDR3 runs 12 residues. The CDR3 DNA sequence: TGCAGTGCCCCGGGACGACGAGCTGAAGCTTTCTTT. Protein sequence: CSAPGRRAEAFF.

This clonotype was observed a few times. This sequence joins TRBV29-1 and TRBJ1-1; 7 bases agree with TRBD1. V lost 7 bases and J lost 3; bases outside the gene matches: 8. The CDR3 is 13 amino acids. Germline V gene data show CDR1 as SQVTM and CDR2 as ANQGSEA. The CDR3 DNA follows: TGCAGCGAATCGACAGGGTCGGACACTGAAGCTTTCTTT. Encoded protein: CSESTGSDTEAFF. Full variable domain (remainder filled in from reference TRBV29-1 and TRBJ1-1): SAVISQKPSRDICQRGTSLTIQCQVDSQVTMMFWYRQQPGQSLTLIATANQGSEATYESGFVIDKFPISRPNLTFSTLTVSNMSPEDSSIYLCSESTGSDTEAFFGQGTRLTVV.

This clonotype appeared many times. The chain recombines TRBV15 with TRBJ2-7; 10 bases fit TRBD1. V shed 5 bases and J 3 bases; nucleotides not matched to a gene: 7. CDR3 length: 15 residues. CDR1 is LNHNV, CDR2 YYDKDF, per germline (reference sequence). DNA for the CDR3: TGTGCCACCAGCCCCTTCCGGGACAGGGGCTACGAGCAGTACTTC. This sequence encodes CATSPFRDRGYEQYF.

The chain employs TRBV12-3 or TRBV12-4 and TRBJ1-6, with D perhaps matching TRBD1 (5 bases). The CDR3 spans 17 residues. Deletions cut 1 base from V and 5 bases from J, with 15 bases between. The CDR3 reads CASSLGGPWVHNSPLHF. In DNA form, the CDR3 reads TGTGCCAGCAGTTTAGGGGGACCCTGGGTCCATAATTCACCCCTCCACTTT.

The rearrangement joins TRBV18 to TRBJ1-6; D is undetermined. The V gene lost 2 bases and the J gene lost 7 bases, with 9 bases spanning the gap. The CDR3 spans 14 residues. Per the germline V gene, CDR1 is KGHSH and CDR2 is LQKENI. CDR3 region: CASSPGRENSPLHF. In DNA, the CDR3 is TGTGCCAGCTCACCAGGAAGGGAAAATTCACCCCTCCACTTT. The entire variable domain, with the rest obtained from reference TRBV18 and TRBJ1-6, is as follows: NAGVMQNPRHLVRRRGQEARLRCSPMKGHSHVYWYRQLPEEGLKFMVYLQKENIIDESGMPKERFSAEFPKEGPSILRIQQVVRGDSAAYFCASSPGRENSPLHFGNGTRLTVT.

The chain has TRBV6-1 and TRBJ2-5, with 9 bases lining up with TRBD2. In germline, CDR1 is MNHNS, CDR2 SASEGT. J was trimmed by 0 bases and V by 4 bases; bases with no gene match: 0. CDR3 length: 14 amino acids. The CDR3: CASSVAGDQETQYF. CDR3 sequence (DNA): TGTGCCAGCAGTGTAGCGGGGGACCAAGAGACCCAGTACTTC.

J is TRBJ2-5 and V is TRBV10-2, with D possibly being TRBD2 (5 bases). Germline values: CDR1 WSHSY, CDR2 SAAADI. Trimming cost V 3 bases and J 2 bases, with 19 bases left between them. CDR3 length: 17 residues. The DNA for the CDR3 is TGCGCCAGCAGTGAATTGACTATAAGTAATATTCAAGAGACCCAGTACTTC. It specifies CASSELTISNIQETQYF.

This clonotype was recorded a few times. The rearrangement uses TRBV6-5 and TRBJ2-7; 10 positions agree with TRBD1. The CDR3 loop spans 14 amino acids. The germline V gene encodes CDR1 MNHEY and CDR2 SVGAGI. With 0 bases clipped from V and 7 bases from J, the junction kept 3 bases outside the gene matches. DNA for the CDR3: TGTGCCAGCAGTTACTCGGGACAGGGGAGGGAGCAGTACTTC. Translating gives CASSYSGQGREQYF.

J is TRBJ2-7 and V is TRBV5-6; 9 nucleotides align to TRBD1. V lost 1 base to trimming and J lost 6 bases; unmatched junction nucleotides: 8. CDR3 length equals 15 residues. The V gene's germline CDR1 is SGHDT and CDR2 YYEEEE. The CDR3 sequence: CASSLLGTGRAEQYF. As DNA, the CDR3 is TGTGCCAGCAGCTTGTTGGGGACAGGGCGGGCCGAGCAGTACTTC.

The V and J genes are TRBV3-1 and TRBJ2-2; TRBD2 is a possible D gene (6 bases). The CDR3 totals 16 residues. Trimming left V 5 bases short and J 3 bases short, with 16 bases between. Per germline, CDR1 LGHDT and CDR2 YNNKEL (reference sequence). CDR3 in amino acids: CASSADSLAYTGELFF. DNA of the CDR3: TGTGCCAGCAGCGCTGACTCGCTAGCGTACACCGGGGAGCTGTTTTTT.

The CDR3 is CSARAPNSNQPQHF. DNA of the CDR3: TGCAGTGCTAGAGCGCCCAATAGCAATCAGCCCCAGCATTTT. The chain employs TRBV20-1 and TRBJ1-5; D gene uncertain. CDR3 size: 14 residues. V lost 1 base and J lost 0, with 7 bases in between. Germline V gene lookup returns CDR1 DFQATT and CDR2 SNEGSKA (reference sequence).

The genes are TRBV6-2 or TRBV6-3 and TRBJ1-5, with 9 bases matching TRBD1. With 2 bases clipped from V and 5 bases from J, the junction kept 1 base outside the gene matches. Germline lookup yields CDR1 MNHEY and CDR2 SVGEGT. This CDR3 is 14 amino acids long. The CDR3: CASSYRDRDQPQHF. The CDR3 DNA reads as TGTGCCAGCAGTTACAGGGACAGGGATCAGCCCCAGCATTTT.

The rearrangement uses TRBV27 and TRBJ1-6; 9 positions match TRBD1. The CDR3 contains 15 residues. Germline CDR1 and CDR2: MNHEY and SMNVEV (reference sequence). The V gene end was trimmed by 8 bases and the J gene end by 6 bases; junction bases not matched to a gene: 8. The CDR3 coding sequence is TGTGCCAGCGGCCCTCAGACAGGGGGTAATTCACCCCTCCACTTT. This codes for CASGPQTGGNSPLHF.

The CDR3 bases are TGCAGCGTTGGGAGCGACACCTACGAGCAGTACTTC. Its protein product is CSVGSDTYEQYF. V and J are TRBV29-1 and TRBJ2-7; D not resolved. The V and J ends lost 4 bases and 2 bases respectively, with 9 bases between them. The germline CDR1 and CDR2 sequences are SQVTM and ANQGSEA. This CDR3 comprises 12 residues.

The chain carries TRBV5-1 and TRBJ2-7, with no clear D. Trimming took off 4 bases at V and 2 bases at J, with 22 bases between the two ends. The germline gives CDR1 SGHRS, CDR2 YFSETQ. The CDR3 is 17 amino acids. The CDR3 DNA follows: TGCGCCAGCAGCCCCTCACCTCGACGGCCCTGGACCTACGAGCAGTACTTC. Translation: CASSPSPRRPWTYEQYF.

This sequence joins TRBV5-4 and TRBJ1-2, with D tentatively TRBD1 (5 bases). V was cut by 0 bases and J by 0 bases, with 15 bases left in between. The germline gives CDR1 SGHNT, CDR2 YYREEE (reference sequence). The CDR3 has 17 amino acids. For the CDR3, the DNA is TGTGCCAGCAGCTTGGTGGGGAGGCTGACAGCTAACTATGGCTACACCTTC. Its protein is CASSLVGRLTANYGYTF.

This chain uses TRBV15 with TRBJ2-3; TRBD2 aligns across 9 bases. V lost 3 bases and J lost 2; bases outside the gene matches: 12. Germline lookup yields CDR1 LNHNV and CDR2 YYDKDF (reference sequence). The CDR3 has 18 residues. CDR3 protein: CATSRELRLAGFTDTQYF. CDR3 nucleotide sequence: TGTGCCACCAGCAGGGAACTCCGGCTAGCGGGATTCACAGATACGCAGTATTTT.

This clonotype was detected ten times or more. The rearrangement links TRBV30 to TRBJ2-5; D may be TRBD1 (6 bases). V lost 0 bases and J lost 1, with 12 bases in between. Germline loops: CDR1 GTSNPN, CDR2 SVGIG (reference sequence). This CDR3 is built from 15 residues. DNA of the CDR3: TGTGCCTGGAGTGTACAGGGCATACGCCAAGAGACCCAGTACTTC. It translates to CAWSVQGIRQETQYF. The entire variable domain, with the rest obtained from reference TRBV30 and TRBJ2-5, is as follows: SQTIHQWPATLVQPVGSPLSLECTVEGTSNPNLYWYRQAAGRGLQLLFYSVGIGQISSEVPQNLSASRPQDRQFILSSKKLLLSDSGFYLCAWSVQGIRQETQYFGPGTRLLVL.

The sample holds many counts of this clonotype. The gene calls are TRBV2 and TRBJ2-7; 10 bases match TRBD2. Germline V gene data show CDR1 as SNHLY and CDR2 as FYNNEI. The CDR3 length is 13 residues. Trimming cost V 8 bases and J 3 bases; bases outside gene matches: 4. The CDR3 is CASAASGSYEQYF. For the CDR3, the DNA is TGTGCCAGCGCGGCTAGCGGGAGCTACGAGCAGTACTTC.

The chain links TRBV27 to TRBJ1-4; D is undetermined. From germline, CDR1 is MNHEY and CDR2 SMNVEV (reference sequence). The CDR3 has 15 residues. With 5 bases removed from V and 7 bases from J, the gap between germline ends came to 17 bases. Written as DNA, the CDR3 is TGTGCCAGCAGTGCCACCCGGGCTCATATTGAAAAACTGTTTTTT. Its translation is CASSATRAHIEKLFF.

CDR3 protein: CASRYRESTYEQYF. Here the CDR3 DNA reads TGTGCCAGCAGATACAGGGAATCTACGTACGAGCAGTACTTC. This rearrangement joins TRBV6-1 to TRBJ2-7, with D possibly being TRBD1 (6 bases). The germline gives CDR1 MNHNS, CDR2 SASEGT. V was cut by 6 bases and J by 4 bases, with 16 bases left in between. CDR3 length: 14 amino acids.

This clonotype was detected a few times. V and J are TRBV25-1 and TRBJ2-7, with D perhaps TRBD1 (5 bases). The V gene lost 3 bases and the J gene lost 2 bases, with 11 bases spanning the gap. This CDR3 is built from 14 residues. Germline V gene data show CDR1 as MGHDK and CDR2 as SYGVNS. CDR3 coding DNA: TGTGCCAGCAGTGACTTTGACAGTACCTACGAGCAGTACTTC. It encodes CASSDFDSTYEQYF.

V and J are TRBV27 and TRBJ1-5; TRBD1 might be the D (5 bases). In germline, CDR1 is MNHEY, CDR2 SMNVEV (reference sequence). CDR3 length: 15 amino acids. The germline V and J ends were trimmed by 0 bases and 7 bases, with 13 bases remaining between them. For the CDR3, the DNA is TGTGCCAGCAGTTTATCCAGGCAGGGCAGCCAGCCCCAGCATTTT. Encoded protein: CASSLSRQGSQPQHF.

Ten or more counts support this clonotype. The genes are TRBV2 and TRBJ2-7; 8 bases fit TRBD2. Germline V gene data show CDR1 as SNHLY and CDR2 as FYNNEI. The junction had 6 bases not matched to a gene; V was cut back by 3 bases and J by 2 bases. The CDR3 loop spans 15 amino acids. Here the CDR3 DNA reads TGTGCCAGCAGTGACGTACTAGCGGATACCTACGAGCAGTACTTC. It codes for CASSDVLADTYEQYF.